The source of this TCR beta chain is a study of blood T cell repertoires in COVID-19. This clone has only a few counts. Which cohort a participant joined came from the clinical history participants gave. Recovered Cohort 3 donors showed two negative PCRs, clearance, or symptom resolution. The CDR3 sequence is 15 residues long. The germline V gene encodes CDR1 MNHEY and CDR2 SMNVEV (reference sequence). The V and J ends lost 7 bases and 7 bases, in that order; junction bases with no gene match: 8. Sequencing used immunoSEQ multiplex PCR; TCRdb keeps in-frame clones, though not all of them. The table shows some 350,000 clones, with roughly nine tenths occurring only once.

Sequenced: PBMCs or T cells enriched from blood (not recorded which). The TCR was taken from a man younger than 35 who had recovered from COVID-19. The V call is TRBV27, the J call TRBJ1-6; the match to TRBD1 covers 9 bases. The CDR3 DNA sequence: TGTGCCAGCACCTATAGACAGGGGGACAATTCACCCCTCCACTTT. Its translation: CASTYRQGDNSPLHF.